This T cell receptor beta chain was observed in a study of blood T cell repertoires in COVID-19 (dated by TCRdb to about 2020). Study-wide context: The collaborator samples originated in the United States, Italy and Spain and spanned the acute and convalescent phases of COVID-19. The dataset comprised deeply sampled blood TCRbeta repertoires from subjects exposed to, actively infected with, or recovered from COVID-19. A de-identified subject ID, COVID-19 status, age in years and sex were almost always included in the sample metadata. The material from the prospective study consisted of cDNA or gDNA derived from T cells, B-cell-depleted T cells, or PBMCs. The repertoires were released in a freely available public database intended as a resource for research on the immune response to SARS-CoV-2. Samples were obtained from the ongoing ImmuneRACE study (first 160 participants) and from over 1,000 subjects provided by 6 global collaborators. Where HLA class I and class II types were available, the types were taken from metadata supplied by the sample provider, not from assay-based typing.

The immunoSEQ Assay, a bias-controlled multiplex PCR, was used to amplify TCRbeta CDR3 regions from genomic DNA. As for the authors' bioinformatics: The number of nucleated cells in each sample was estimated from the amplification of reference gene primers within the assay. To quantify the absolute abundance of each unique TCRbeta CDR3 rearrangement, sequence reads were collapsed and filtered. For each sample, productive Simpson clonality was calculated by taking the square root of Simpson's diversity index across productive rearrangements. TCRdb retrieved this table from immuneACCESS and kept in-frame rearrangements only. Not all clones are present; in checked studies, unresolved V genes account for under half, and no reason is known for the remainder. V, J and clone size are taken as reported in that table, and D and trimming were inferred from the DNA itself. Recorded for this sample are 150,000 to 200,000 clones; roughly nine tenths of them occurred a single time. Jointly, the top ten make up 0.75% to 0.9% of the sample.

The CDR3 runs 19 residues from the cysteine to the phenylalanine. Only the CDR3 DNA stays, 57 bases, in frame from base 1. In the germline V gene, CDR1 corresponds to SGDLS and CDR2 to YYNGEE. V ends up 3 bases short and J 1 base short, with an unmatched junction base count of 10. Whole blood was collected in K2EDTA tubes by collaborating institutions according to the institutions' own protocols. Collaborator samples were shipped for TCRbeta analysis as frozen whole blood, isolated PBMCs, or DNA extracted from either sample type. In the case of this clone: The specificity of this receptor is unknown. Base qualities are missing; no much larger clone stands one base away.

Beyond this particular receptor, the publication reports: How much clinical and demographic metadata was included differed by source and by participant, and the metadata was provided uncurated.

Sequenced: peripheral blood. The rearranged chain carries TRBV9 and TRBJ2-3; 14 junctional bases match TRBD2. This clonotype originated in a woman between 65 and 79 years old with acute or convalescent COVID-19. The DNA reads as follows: TGTGCCAGCAGCGGAGCCGGGACTAGCGGGAGAACGGGCACAGATACGCAGTATTTT. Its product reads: CASSGAGTSGRTGTDTQYF.